These 21 T cell receptor beta chains were all obtained from the same sample, sequenced in a study of CD8 T cells in Susac syndrome. Random hexamers served to reverse transcribe roughly 0.45 to 1 ug RNA. TCRdb fed the immunoSEQ multiplex PCR reads into MiXCR, producing one record per CDR3 protein. This sample has more than 100,000 distinct CDR3 sequences, with around 75% found just once. Sequenced sample: CD8+ T cells from PBMCs. Receptor source: a human donor with multiple sclerosis.

The rearrangement joins TRBV12-5 to TRBJ2-1; 13 nucleotides line up with TRBD2. In germline, CDR1 is LGHNT, CDR2 FRNRAP. There are 15 residues in the CDR3. J was trimmed by 8 bases and V by 0 bases; bases with no gene match: 1. CDR3 sequence reads: CASGLVLAGGHEQFF. CDR3 nucleotides: TGTGCTAGTGGTTTGGTACTAGCGGGAGGGCATGAGCAGTTCTTC.

V gene TRBV3-1 combines with J gene TRBJ2-7; D gene unclear. CDR1 and CDR2 from the germline V gene are LGHDT and YNNKEL (reference sequence). The CDR3 has 16 amino acids. V lost 4 bases, J lost 1 base, and 17 bases lay in between. CDR3 sequence (DNA): TGTGCCAGCAGCCCATCTCCGGGCGGCCTTTCCTACGAGCAGTACTTC. Amino acids: CASSPSPGGLSYEQYF.

The rearrangement uses TRBV19 and TRBJ2-5, with TRBD2 identical over 12 bases. CDR1 is LNHDA and CDR2 is SQIVND in the germline V gene (reference sequence). The CDR3 contains 17 residues. J gave up 1 base and V 5 bases, and 8 bases lay outside the gene matches. In DNA form, the CDR3 reads TGTGCCAGTAGTGTTACTAGCGGGAGGACAACCCAAGAGACCCAGTACTTC. Translating it yields CASSVTSGRTTQETQYF.

The count of this clonotype is one. V gene TRBV7-9 combines with J gene TRBJ2-7; 7 positions agree with TRBD1. CDR3 length: 15 amino acids. In germline, CDR1 is SEHNR, CDR2 FQNEAQ (reference sequence). Trimming cost V 4 bases and J 5 bases; bases outside gene matches: 11. The CDR3 DNA follows: TGTGCCAGCAGCTCTCAGTATAACAGGGGCGACGAGCAGTACTTC. This codes for CASSSQYNRGDEQYF.

The chain combines TRBV15 with TRBJ2-7; no clear D. V was clipped by 5 bases and J by 2 bases, with 10 bases between them. The CDR3 consists of 13 residues. The V gene's germline CDR1 is LNHNV and CDR2 YYDKDF (reference sequence). The DNA for the CDR3 is TGTGCCACCAGCGCCGGGTCCACCTACGAGCAGTACTTC. It translates to CATSAGSTYEQYF.

The chain uses TRBV7-9 and TRBJ1-5; D unresolved. There are 13 residues in the CDR3. Trimming removed 5 bases from V and 6 bases from J, with 11 bases in between. The germline gives CDR1 SEHNR, CDR2 FQNEAQ (reference sequence). The CDR3 loop reads CASSQSTPQPQHF. The CDR3 DNA is TGTGCCAGCAGCCAAAGCACGCCTCAGCCCCAGCATTTT.

The rearrangement uses TRBV19 and TRBJ2-2; D is ambiguous. Between the trimmed V and J ends, which lost 5 bases and 6 bases, there was a span of 10 bases. This CDR3 has 13 amino acids. The V gene's germline CDR1 is LNHDA and CDR2 SQIVND (reference sequence). As DNA, the CDR3 is TGTGCCAGTAGTCTCTTGGTCTCCGGGGAGCTGTTTTTT. Its translation is CASSLLVSGELFF.

The genes are TRBV20-1 and TRBJ2-7; 10 nucleotides line up with TRBD1. V shed 0 bases and J 2 bases; nucleotides not matched to a gene: 10. In germline, CDR1 is DFQATT, CDR2 SNEGSKA (reference sequence). CDR3 length: 17 residues. CDR3 amino acids: CSARDRVKGQGPYEQYF. Written as DNA, the CDR3 is TGCAGTGCTAGAGATAGGGTTAAGGGACAGGGGCCCTACGAGCAGTACTTC.

The chain carries TRBV12-3 or TRBV12-4 and TRBJ1-4; D gene uncertain. The CDR3 is 13 amino acids. V was clipped by 5 bases and J by 8 bases, with 12 bases between them. The CDR3 bases are TGTGCCAGCAGTCTTCCCTCATCGGAAAAACTGTTTTTT. It codes for CASSLPSSEKLFF.

The chain recombines TRBV11-2 with TRBJ1-5; weak D call: TRBD1 (5 bases). The germline gives CDR1 SGHAT, CDR2 FQNNGV. The CDR3 is made up of 14 amino acids. Trimming took off 5 bases at V and 2 bases at J, with 10 bases between the two ends. The CDR3 DNA sequence: TGTGCCAGCAGCACCAGAGGGGGCAATCAGCCCCAGCATTTT. It codes for CASSTRGGNQPQHF.

This chain joins TRBV7-6 and TRBJ1-2, with 9 bases identical to TRBD1. Germline V gives CDR1 SGHVS, CDR2 FNYEAQ. Trimming took 5 bases from V and 4 from J; bases not matched to a gene: 8. This CDR3 region has 15 residues. The CDR3 reads CASSPRTGAVYGYTF. CDR3 in DNA: TGTGCCAGCAGCCCTCGGACAGGGGCAGTCTATGGCTACACCTTC.

V and J are TRBV20-1 and TRBJ2-7, with D tentatively TRBD1 or TRBD2 (6 bases each). The CDR3 loop spans 14 amino acids. The V end was cut by 0 bases, the J end by 1 base, with 10 bases between. Germline V gene lookup returns CDR1 DFQATT and CDR2 SNEGSKA (reference sequence). CDR3 residues: CSARDRGPSYEQYF. The CDR3 nucleotides are TGCAGTGCTAGAGACCGGGGGCCGTCCTACGAGCAGTACTTC.

The V gene is TRBV4-1, the J gene TRBJ1-1; D is unresolved. The CDR3 extends over 13 amino acids. Trimming shortened V by 8 bases and J by 1 base, and 11 bases separated the two germline ends. Germline CDR1 is MGHRA and CDR2 is YSYEKL. CDR3 amino acids: CASAGRPNTEAFF. Written as DNA, the CDR3 is TGCGCCAGCGCCGGACGGCCGAACACTGAAGCTTTCTTT.

The chain uses TRBV20-1 and TRBJ1-5; TRBD1 might be the D (5 bases). The germline V and J ends were trimmed by 6 bases and 4 bases, with 22 bases remaining between them. Per germline, CDR1 DFQATT and CDR2 SNEGSKA (reference sequence). This CDR3 contains 16 residues. In nucleotides, the CDR3 is TGCAGTGCCCGCGACGGGGGAATCCTAAGTAATCAGCCCCAGCATTTT. This gives the protein CSARDGGILSNQPQHF.

This clonotype was observed once. V and J are TRBV19 and TRBJ1-2, with 8 nucleotides matching TRBD1. The CDR3 is made up of 15 amino acids. V gave up 3 bases and J gave up 3 bases; unmatched junction bases: 6. Germline V gives CDR1 LNHDA, CDR2 SQIVND (reference sequence). This CDR3 reads CASSIGQGNYYGYTF. The CDR3 nucleotides are TGTGCCAGTAGTATTGGACAGGGAAATTACTATGGCTACACCTTC.

This sequence joins TRBV28 and TRBJ2-5; maybe TRBD2 (5 bases). The germline gives CDR1 MDHEN, CDR2 SYDVKM. The CDR3 runs to 16 residues. The V end was cut by 6 bases, the J end by 2 bases, with 19 bases between. The CDR3 region is CASSLSQDSRQETQYF. CDR3 bases: TGTGCCAGCAGCTTAAGTCAGGACTCCCGGCAAGAGACCCAGTACTTC.

The rearrangement uses TRBV28 and TRBJ2-4; 10 bases line up with TRBD1. V was pared by 5 bases and J by 8 bases, with 18 bases of the junction left unmatched. The CDR3 has 18 amino acids. CDR1 MDHEN and CDR2 SYDVKM come from the germline V gene. The CDR3, as DNA: TGTGCCAGCAGTCTTACACTCCTACCGGGACAGGGGAGGGACATTCAGTACTTC. Its translation: CASSLTLLPGQGRDIQYF.

V is TRBV19 and J is TRBJ2-7; 7 bases agree with TRBD2. V trimming: 6 bases; J trimming: 4 bases; junction bases outside the gene matches: 6. The CDR3 contains 13 residues. Germline V gene lookup returns CDR1 LNHDA and CDR2 SQIVND (reference sequence). CDR3 nucleotides: TGTGCCAGTAGCTTCGAGGGAGGGTACGAGCAGTACTTC. It specifies CASSFEGGYEQYF.

The gene calls are TRBV21-1 and TRBJ2-5; TRBD1, the D gene given by the table, was not confirmed from the DNA. TRBV21-1 is a pseudogene. The CDR3 spans 16 residues. Written as DNA, the CDR3 is TGTGCCAGCAGCAAGGGACAGGTAATGGCGGTGGAGACCCAGTACTTC. The encoded protein is CASSKGQVMAVETQYF.

This chain links TRBV4-1 with TRBJ1-1; weak D call: TRBD1 (5 bases). Germline V gene sequence: CDR1 MGHRA, CDR2 YSYEKL. CDR3 length: 15 amino acids. Trimming left V 4 bases short and J 5 bases short, with 17 bases between. The CDR3 DNA is TGCGCCAGCAGCCCCGAGGTAGGGTACAGGACTGAAGCTTTCTTT. This translates into CASSPEVGYRTEAFF.

The chain uses TRBV6-5 and TRBJ1-2; no definite D call. This CDR3 comprises 13 residues. Trimming removed 2 bases at V and 7 bases at J, with 11 bases between. Germline V gene sequence: CDR1 MNHEY, CDR2 SVGAGI. The CDR3 sequence is CASSYPNQIGYTF. The CDR3 DNA reads TGTGCCAGCAGTTACCCCAATCAGATTGGCTACACCTTC.